This TCR beta chain appears in the sequencing data of a study of blood T cell repertoires in COVID-19. Germline V CDR1 and CDR2: SNHLY, FYNNEI. The trim removed 6 bases at V and 2 bases at J, leaving 4 bases unmatched. This CDR3 is built from 14 residues. Participants came from about two dozen US areas, aged roughly 18 to 89 years. Cohort placement rested on clinical history that participants reported themselves. In the 2 weeks before study entry, exposed participants met a COVID-19 case, which was PCR-confirmed or clinician-diagnosed. The repertoire was sequenced with immunoSEQ multiplex PCR; TCRdb's copy has only in-frame clones and lacks some. Of around 160,000 clones listed, 80% to 85% were seen once; the top ten hold less than 6%.

Material for sequencing was PBMCs or T cells enriched from blood (not recorded which). The chain uses TRBV2 and TRBJ1-3, with 7 bases aligning to TRBD1. The clonotype comes from a woman in her 50s who had been exposed to COVID-19. This CDR3 reads CASRAGTAGNTIYF. CDR3 nucleotides: TGTGCCAGCAGAGCCGGGACAGCTGGAAACACCATATATTTT.